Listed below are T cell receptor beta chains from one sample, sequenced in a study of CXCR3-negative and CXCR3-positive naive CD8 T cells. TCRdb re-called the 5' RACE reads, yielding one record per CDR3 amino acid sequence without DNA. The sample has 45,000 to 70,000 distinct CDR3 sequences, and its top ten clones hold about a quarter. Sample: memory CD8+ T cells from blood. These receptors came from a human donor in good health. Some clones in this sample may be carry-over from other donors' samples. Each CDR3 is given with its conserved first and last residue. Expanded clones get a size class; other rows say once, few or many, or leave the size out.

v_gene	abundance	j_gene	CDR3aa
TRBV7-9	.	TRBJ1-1	CASTPVGGTEAFF
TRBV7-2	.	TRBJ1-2	CASSLVSAGGDGYTF
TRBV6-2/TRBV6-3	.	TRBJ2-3	CASSRHGAGLEDTQYF
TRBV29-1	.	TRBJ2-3	CSVTGPGTDTQYF
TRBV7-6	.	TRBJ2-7	CASWDGFYEQYF
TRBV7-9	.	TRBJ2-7	CASSPTVTYEQYF
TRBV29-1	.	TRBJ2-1	CSVALVSYNEQFF
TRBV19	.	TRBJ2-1	CASSMSLYNEQFF
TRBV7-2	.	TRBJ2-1	CASSLFPPRGGFNEQFF
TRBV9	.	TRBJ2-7	CASGDGTSGSYEQYF
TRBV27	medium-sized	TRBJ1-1	CASRPQGNTEAFF
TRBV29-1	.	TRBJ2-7	CSATGGIGEQYF
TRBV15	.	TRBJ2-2	CATSSVTGELFF
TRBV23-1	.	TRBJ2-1	CASGRLAGSYNEQFF
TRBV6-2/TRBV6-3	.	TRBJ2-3	CASSYSREDSTDTQYF
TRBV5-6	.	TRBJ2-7	CASSLVRASGGEQYF
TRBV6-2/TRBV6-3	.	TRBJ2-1	CASSFQGDSYNEQFF
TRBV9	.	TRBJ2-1	CASSVETGVSNEQFF
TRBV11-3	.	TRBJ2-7	CASSSTGGSYEQYF
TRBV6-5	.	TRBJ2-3	CASSQGSSGATDTQYF
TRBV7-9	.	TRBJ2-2	CASSAAGLAGVANTGELFF
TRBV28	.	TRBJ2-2	CASGENTGELFF
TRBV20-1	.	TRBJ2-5	CSASARLAEQETQYF
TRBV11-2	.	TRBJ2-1	CASSLAGLAGPQFF
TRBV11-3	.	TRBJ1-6	CASSLYSSWDSPLHF
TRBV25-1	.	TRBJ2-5	CASSGRRETQYF
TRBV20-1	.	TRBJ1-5	CSARDLEGRVDQPQHF
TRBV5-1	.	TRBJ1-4	CASSTGQEEKLFF
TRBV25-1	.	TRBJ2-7	CASMSAGGTSGRNSYEQYF
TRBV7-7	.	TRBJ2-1	CASSSDGGGYNEQFF
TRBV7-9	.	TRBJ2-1	CASSLLLAGAGDEQFF
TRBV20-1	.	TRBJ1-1	CSARGGADTEAFF
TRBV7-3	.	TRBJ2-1	CASSLPGTYNEQFF
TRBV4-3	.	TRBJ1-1	CASSPGQGLMNTEAFF
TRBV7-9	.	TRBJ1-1	CASSSQGARGSTEAFF
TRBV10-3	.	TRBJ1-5	CAISGTGGNQPQHF
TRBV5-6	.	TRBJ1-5	CASSTGNQPQHF
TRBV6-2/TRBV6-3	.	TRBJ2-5	CASSLTAVKPETQYF
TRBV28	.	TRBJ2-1	CASSLLIGGALSYNEQFF
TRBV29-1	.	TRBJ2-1	CSVVGGDILDEQFF
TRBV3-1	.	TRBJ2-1	CASSPDWDSYNEQFF
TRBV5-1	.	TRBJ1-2	CASSFDDSGGYTF
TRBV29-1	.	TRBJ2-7	CSVEVPRTGEDEQYF
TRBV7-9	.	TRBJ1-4	CASSLAGGTSEKLFF
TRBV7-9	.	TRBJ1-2	CASSLGTGGDGYTF
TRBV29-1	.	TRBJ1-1	CSVPVEVGNTEAFF
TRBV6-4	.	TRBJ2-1	CASSDGGGLVSEQFF
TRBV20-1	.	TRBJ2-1	CSARERAWGQFF
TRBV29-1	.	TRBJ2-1	CSVEAGAGNEQFF
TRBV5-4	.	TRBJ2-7	CASSPDGSRTYEQYF
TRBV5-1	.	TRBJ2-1	CATRGGKDEQFF
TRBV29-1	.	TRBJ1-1	CSVERTIEAFF
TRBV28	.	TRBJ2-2	CASSSRDRDLTGELFF
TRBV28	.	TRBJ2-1	CASSTLDGTLNEQFF
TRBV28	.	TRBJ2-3	CASSPQGPAPDTQYF
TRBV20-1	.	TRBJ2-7	CSASGGSYEQYF
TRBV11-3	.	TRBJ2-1	CASSFRGVNEQFF
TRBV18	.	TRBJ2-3	CASSPPMGASTDTQYF
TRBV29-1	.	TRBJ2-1	CSVDSGLPTYNEQFF